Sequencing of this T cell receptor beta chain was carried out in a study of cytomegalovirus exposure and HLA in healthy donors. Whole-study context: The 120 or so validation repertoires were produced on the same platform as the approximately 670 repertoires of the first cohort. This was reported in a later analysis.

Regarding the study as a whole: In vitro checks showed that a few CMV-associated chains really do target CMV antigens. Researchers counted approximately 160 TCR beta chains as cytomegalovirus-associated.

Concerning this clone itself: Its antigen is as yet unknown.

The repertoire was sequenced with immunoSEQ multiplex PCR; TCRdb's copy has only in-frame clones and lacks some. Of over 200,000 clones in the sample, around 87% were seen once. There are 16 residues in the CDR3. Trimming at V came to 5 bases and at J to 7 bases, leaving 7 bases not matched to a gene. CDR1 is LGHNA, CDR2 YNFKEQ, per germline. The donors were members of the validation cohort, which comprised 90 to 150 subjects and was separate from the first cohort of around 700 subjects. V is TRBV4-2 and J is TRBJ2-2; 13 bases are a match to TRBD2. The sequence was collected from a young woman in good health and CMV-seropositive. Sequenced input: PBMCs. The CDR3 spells CASSSGLAGVGGELFF. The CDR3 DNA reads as TGTGCCAGCAGCTCCGGACTAGCGGGAGTCGGCGGGGAGCTGTTTTTT.